These 16 T cell receptor beta chains were sequenced from one sample in a study of beta chain features in type 1 diabetes. Reverse transcription of all isolated RNA meant that expressed TCRB transcripts were sequenced. Here immunoSEQ multiplex PCR was the method, and the copy in TCRdb shows in-frame clones only, minus some. This sample yields hundreds of thousands of clones, of which roughly 12% are seen a single time; around 0.02% belongs to the top ten. The sample consisted of naive CD4+ T cells from blood. All receptors come from a man between 18 and 29 years old in good health.

This clone was observed a few times. This chain connects TRBV4-3 to TRBJ1-1; D perhaps matches TRBD1 (5 bases). V lost 2 bases, J lost 7 bases, and 11 bases lay in between. The CDR3 runs to 13 residues. Germline assignment: CDR1 LGHNA and CDR2 YSLEER. CDR3 loop: CASSQRQGLEAFF. In DNA form, the CDR3 reads TGCGCCAGCAGCCAACGGCAGGGACTTGAAGCTTTCTTT.

The chain is built from TRBV9 and TRBJ2-1; 7 bases match TRBD2. The germline V gene encodes CDR1 SGDLS and CDR2 YYNGEE. The CDR3 runs to 15 residues. Unmatched junction bases numbered 4, after V lost 0 bases and J lost 4 bases. The CDR3, as DNA: TGTGCCAGCAGCGTAGGGGCGGGAGCGTACAATGAGCAGTTCTTC. Translation gives CASSVGAGAYNEQFF.

The chain employs TRBV11-1 and TRBJ2-1, with 8 bases lining up with TRBD2. CDR1 and CDR2 from the germline V gene are SGHAT and FQDESV (reference sequence). V lost 7 bases, J lost 3 bases, and 5 bases stayed unmatched. This CDR3 region has 14 residues. The CDR3 sequence: CASKFAGGYNEQFF. CDR3 sequence (DNA): TGTGCCAGCAAGTTTGCGGGAGGCTACAATGAGCAGTTCTTC.

This clone has more than one count but fewer than ten. The chain joins TRBV7-3 to TRBJ2-4; maybe TRBD2 (5 bases). Trimming left V 5 bases short and J 8 bases short, with 13 bases between. Germline CDR1 reads SGHTA; CDR2 reads FQGTGA. The CDR3 spans 13 residues. The DNA for the CDR3 is TGTGCCAGCAGCCCTGGACTGACTGACATTCAGTACTTC. Amino acid sequence: CASSPGLTDIQYF.

This clone came up a few times. The rearrangement links TRBV4-3 to TRBJ2-7; D is perhaps TRBD2 (6 bases). Germline values: CDR1 LGHNA, CDR2 YSLEER. This CDR3 comprises 14 residues. The V end was cut by 0 bases, the J end by 3 bases, with 9 bases between. This CDR3 is CASSQDRRDYEQYF. DNA of the CDR3: TGCGCCAGCAGCCAAGATAGGCGGGACTACGAGCAGTACTTC.

The chain combines TRBV7-2 with TRBJ1-1; D call uncertain. CDR3 length: 14 residues. V was trimmed by 4 bases and J by 1 base, leaving 10 bases between them. The germline V gene encodes CDR1 SGHTA and CDR2 FQGNSA. The DNA of the CDR3 is TGTGCCAGCAGCTCAAGAACAGCGAACACTGAAGCTTTCTTT. Translating gives CASSSRTANTEAFF.

This clone occurred a few times. This chain uses TRBV5-4 with TRBJ2-7; 8 nucleotides agree with TRBD2. CDR3 length: 15 residues. V dropped 0 bases and J dropped 1; count of bases not matched to a gene: 3. Per the germline V gene, CDR1 is SGHNT and CDR2 is YYREEE (reference sequence). The CDR3, as DNA: TGTGCCAGCAGCTTGGCCCAGCGGGGGTCCTACGAGCAGTACTTC. This codes for CASSLAQRGSYEQYF.

V gene TRBV5-1 combines with J gene TRBJ2-5; D may be TRBD2 (5 bases). The CDR3 is 13 residues long. Germline CDR1 is SGHRS and CDR2 is YFSETQ. The V gene lost 7 bases and the J gene lost 5 bases, with 15 bases spanning the gap. The CDR3 here is CASGWTVQETQYF. The DNA for the CDR3 is TGCGCCAGCGGCTGGACTGTTCAGGAGACCCAGTACTTC.

The gene calls are TRBV27 and TRBJ2-1; 10 bases match TRBD2. After removal of 2 bases from V and 1 base from J, the junction contained 8 bases not matched to a gene. In germline, CDR1 is MNHEY, CDR2 SMNVEV (reference sequence). The CDR3 sequence is 18 residues long. CDR3 sequence: CASSLGSSGSRSYNEQFF. The CDR3 DNA is TGTGCCAGCAGTTTAGGATCTAGCGGGAGTAGGTCCTACAATGAGCAGTTCTTC.

There are a few counts of this clone. In nucleotides, the CDR3 is TGTGCCATCAGCGAGGGCGGCAGGGAAAAAGAGACCCAGTACTTC. Translating it yields CAISEGGREKETQYF. V is TRBV10-3 and J is TRBJ2-5, with D perhaps being TRBD1 or TRBD2 (5 bases each). Germline lookup yields CDR1 ENHRY and CDR2 SYGVKD. Trimming removed 6 bases from V and 3 bases from J, with 17 bases in between. There are 15 residues in the CDR3.

V is TRBV5-4 and J is TRBJ2-1; D perhaps matches TRBD1 (6 bases). V was cut by 0 bases and J by 6 bases, with 13 bases left in between. CDR1 is SGHNT, CDR2 YYREEE, per germline (reference sequence). This CDR3 spans 15 amino acids. The CDR3 loop reads CASSLDRVEVNEQFF. CDR3 DNA sequence: TGTGCCAGCAGCTTGGACAGGGTAGAGGTCAATGAGCAGTTCTTC.

The chain employs TRBV9 and TRBJ2-6, with 11 bases aligning to TRBD1. The trim removed 1 base at V and 0 bases at J, leaving 3 bases unmatched. The CDR3 runs to 18 residues. The germline V gene encodes CDR1 SGDLS and CDR2 YYNGEE. CDR3 in DNA: TGTGCCAGCAGCGTACCTGGGACAGGGGGCTCTGGGGCCAACGTCCTGACTTTC. It yields the protein CASSVPGTGGSGANVLTF.

The CDR3 region has the DNA TGTGCCAGCAGCATCCCCGGGACAGGGAGCACAGATACGCAGTATTTT. Its translation: CASSIPGTGSTDTQYF. The chain couples TRBV5-4 to TRBJ2-3, with TRBD1 matching 9 bases. Germline V gives CDR1 SGHNT, CDR2 YYREEE (reference sequence). After removal of 4 bases from V and 0 bases from J, the junction contained 6 bases not matched to a gene. This CDR3 has 16 amino acids.

The CDR3 loop is CASSYSVRRDSPLHF. The CDR3 DNA sequence: TGTGCCAGCAGTTACTCGGTTCGCCGGGATTCACCCCTCCACTTT. The rearrangement links TRBV6-6 to TRBJ1-6; D is uncertain. This CDR3 comprises 15 residues. Germline V gene sequence: CDR1 MNHNY, CDR2 SVGAGI (reference sequence). V dropped 0 bases and J dropped 8 bases, with 11 bases sitting between them.

The chain employs TRBV29-1 and TRBJ2-7; 7 bases map to TRBD1. Per the germline V gene, CDR1 is SQVTM and CDR2 is ANQGSEA. The CDR3 runs to 19 residues. Trimming took 4 bases from V and 0 from J; bases not matched to a gene: 21. The CDR3 region is CSVGSSGTASFSTSYEQYF. The CDR3 DNA follows: TGCAGCGTTGGTTCGTCCGGGACAGCGTCCTTCTCGACCTCCTACGAGCAGTACTTC.

This clone was seen a single time. The chain is built from TRBV9 and TRBJ1-5, with 7 bases identical to TRBD1. J gave up 4 bases and V 3 bases, and 7 bases lay outside the gene matches. The CDR3 runs 15 residues. Germline CDR1 SGDLS, CDR2 YYNGEE. The CDR3 DNA sequence: TGTGCCAGCAGCGCAGGGACAGACGGAAATCAGCCCCAGCATTTT. Protein sequence: CASSAGTDGNQPQHF.